The 2 T cell receptor beta chains given below trace back to one sample, sequenced in a study of shared clonotypes between healthy human individuals. The naive CD8 population came from CD45RO-negative cells selected for CCR7, without terminally differentiated effector memory CD45RA+ cells. Generated by immunoSEQ multiplex PCR, the TCRdb table keeps only in-frame clones and is missing some. The sample carries over 2,000,000 clones, about 93% recorded once. Sequencing was done on a sample of naive CD8+ T cells from PBMCs. These receptors all come from a man between 18 and 35 years old in good health. Some clones in this sample may be carry-over from other donors' samples.

This clone has just one count. The rearrangement uses TRBV4-1 and TRBJ2-3; D unclear. The V end lost 9 bases, the J end lost 2 bases, and 12 bases lay between the germline ends. CDR1 and CDR2 from the germline V gene are MGHRA and YSYEKL. CDR3 length: 13 amino acids. The CDR3 is CASATPSTDTQYF. The CDR3 coding sequence is TGCGCCAGTGCAACGCCGTCCACAGATACGCAGTATTTT.

V gene TRBV27 combines with J gene TRBJ2-1; D not certain. CDR1 is MNHEY, CDR2 SMNVEV, per germline (reference sequence). This CDR3 is 12 amino acids long. V lost 6 bases to trimming and J lost 4 bases, with 7 bases between them. CDR3 protein: CASRDLYNEQFF. The CDR3 coding sequence is TGTGCCAGCAGGGACCTATACAATGAGCAGTTCTTC.